The 12 T cell receptor beta chains given below trace back to one sample, sequenced in a study of OX40 agonist ivuxolimab in advanced cancers. Libraries were prepared by immunoSEQ multiplex PCR; TCRdb keeps only in-frame clonotypes and omits some of them. The table lists fewer than 45,000 clones, 65% to 85% of them singletons. The sequencing used CD4+ or CD8+ T cells sorted from blood, collected in a trial of the OX40 agonist ivuxolimab. Every receptor here comes from an adult with an advanced solid tumor such as melanoma, head and neck, liver or kidney cancer.

The chain uses TRBV6-6 and TRBJ2-5; possible D gene TRBD1, 5 bases. This CDR3 region has 14 residues. The germline V gene encodes CDR1 MNHNY and CDR2 SVGAGI (reference sequence). V shed 5 bases and J shed 4 bases, with 14 bases lying between them. The CDR3 is CASSKQIQGETQYF. Written as DNA, the CDR3 is TGTGCCAGCAGTAAACAGATTCAGGGAGAGACCCAGTACTTC.

The V gene is TRBV4-2, the J gene TRBJ2-2; D is perhaps TRBD1 or TRBD2 (5 bases each). The germline V gene encodes CDR1 LGHNA and CDR2 YNFKEQ. The CDR3 sequence is 17 residues long. The germline V and J ends were trimmed by 4 bases and 1 base, with 16 bases remaining between them. The CDR3 nucleotides read TGTGCCAGCAGCCTCGGGTTTGGGACGGAGAACACCGGGGAGCTGTTTTTT. Protein: CASSLGFGTENTGELFF.

V usage is TRBV5-1 and J usage is TRBJ2-1; D unresolved. The CDR3 extends over 14 amino acids. Germline CDR1 reads SGHRS; CDR2 reads YFSETQ. Trimming left V 4 bases short and J 7 bases short, with 15 bases between. This chain's CDR3 is CASSPTISRNEQFF. CDR3 nucleotide sequence: TGCGCCAGCAGCCCTACTATATCGAGAAATGAGCAGTTCTTC.

The chain recombines TRBV9 with TRBJ1-4; D unclear. V lost 4 bases, J lost 12 bases, and 19 bases lay in between. Germline lookup yields CDR1 SGDLS and CDR2 YYNGEE. The CDR3 covers 14 residues. The CDR3 sequence is CASSTHSFPEELFF. The CDR3 DNA reads TGTGCCAGCAGCACCCACAGCTTCCCGGAGGAACTGTTTTTT.

The V and J genes are TRBV28 and TRBJ2-2; D is uncertain. The CDR3 loop spans 13 amino acids. Germline lookup yields CDR1 MDHEN and CDR2 SYDVKM. V was clipped by 5 bases and J by 3 bases, with 7 bases between them. The DNA for the CDR3 is TGTGCCAGCAGTGTCATGGACACCGGGGAGCTGTTTTTT. It yields the protein CASSVMDTGELFF.

This chain joins TRBV11-1 and TRBJ1-2; D is perhaps TRBD1 (5 bases). Per germline, CDR1 SGHAT and CDR2 FQDESV (reference sequence). The CDR3 sequence is 13 residues long. Between the trimmed V and J ends, which lost 5 bases and 2 bases, there was a span of 9 bases. The CDR3 spells CASSRDGNYGYTF. The DNA of the CDR3 is TGTGCCAGCAGCCGGGACGGCAACTATGGCTACACCTTC.

This clone showed up just a few times. Here the CDR3 DNA reads TGTGCCTGGAGTCCCCCGGGAGTCTACGAGCAGTACTTC. It encodes CAWSPPGVYEQYF. The chain couples TRBV30 to TRBJ2-7, with D perhaps matching TRBD2 (6 bases). The CDR3 loop spans 13 amino acids. The V gene lost 2 bases and the J gene lost 3 bases, with 11 bases spanning the gap. Germline CDR1 GTSNPN, CDR2 SVGIG (reference sequence).

This clone was observed once. The chain carries TRBV18 and TRBJ2-2; D ambiguous. V dropped 3 bases and J dropped 4 bases, with 6 bases sitting between them. The CDR3 covers 13 residues. The germline V gene has CDR1 KGHSH and CDR2 LQKENI. The CDR3 DNA follows: TGTGCCAGCTCACCTGCGGTCACCGGGGAGCTGTTTTTT. Translating it yields CASSPAVTGELFF.

The gene calls are TRBV7-8 and TRBJ1-4, with D perhaps matching TRBD1 (5 bases). Germline V CDR1 and CDR2: SGHVS, FQNEAQ. The V end was cut by 3 bases, the J end by 4 bases, with 15 bases between. The CDR3 runs to 16 residues. This CDR3 reads CASSFSGKGLNEKLFF. DNA for the CDR3: TGTGCCAGCAGCTTTTCGGGGAAGGGGCTTAATGAAAAACTGTTTTTT.

The genes are TRBV5-6 and TRBJ1-5; 9 positions agree with TRBD1. The V and J ends lost 0 bases and 7 bases, in that order; junction bases with no gene match: 2. This CDR3 region has 14 residues. Germline values: CDR1 SGHDT, CDR2 YYEEEE. The CDR3 DNA is TGTGCCAGCAGCTTGGGGACAGGGGAACAGCCCCAGCATTTT. This sequence encodes CASSLGTGEQPQHF.

The V gene is TRBV5-1, the J gene TRBJ1-2; D gene uncertain. Per the germline V gene, CDR1 is SGHRS and CDR2 is YFSETQ. The CDR3 is made up of 13 amino acids. The ends were cut back, 0 bases at V and 4 bases at J, with 7 bases in the middle. The CDR3 nucleotides are TGCGCCAGCAGCTTGGAGGCAGCCTATGGCTACACCTTC. This codes for CASSLEAAYGYTF.

This chain joins TRBV7-9 and TRBJ1-2; D gene ambiguous. This CDR3 is 14 amino acids long. From germline, CDR1 is SEHNR and CDR2 FQNEAQ (reference sequence). V was clipped by 5 bases and J by 3 bases, with 13 bases between them. CDR3: CASSDRSADYGYTF. DNA for the CDR3: TGTGCCAGCAGCGATAGATCCGCGGACTATGGCTACACCTTC.